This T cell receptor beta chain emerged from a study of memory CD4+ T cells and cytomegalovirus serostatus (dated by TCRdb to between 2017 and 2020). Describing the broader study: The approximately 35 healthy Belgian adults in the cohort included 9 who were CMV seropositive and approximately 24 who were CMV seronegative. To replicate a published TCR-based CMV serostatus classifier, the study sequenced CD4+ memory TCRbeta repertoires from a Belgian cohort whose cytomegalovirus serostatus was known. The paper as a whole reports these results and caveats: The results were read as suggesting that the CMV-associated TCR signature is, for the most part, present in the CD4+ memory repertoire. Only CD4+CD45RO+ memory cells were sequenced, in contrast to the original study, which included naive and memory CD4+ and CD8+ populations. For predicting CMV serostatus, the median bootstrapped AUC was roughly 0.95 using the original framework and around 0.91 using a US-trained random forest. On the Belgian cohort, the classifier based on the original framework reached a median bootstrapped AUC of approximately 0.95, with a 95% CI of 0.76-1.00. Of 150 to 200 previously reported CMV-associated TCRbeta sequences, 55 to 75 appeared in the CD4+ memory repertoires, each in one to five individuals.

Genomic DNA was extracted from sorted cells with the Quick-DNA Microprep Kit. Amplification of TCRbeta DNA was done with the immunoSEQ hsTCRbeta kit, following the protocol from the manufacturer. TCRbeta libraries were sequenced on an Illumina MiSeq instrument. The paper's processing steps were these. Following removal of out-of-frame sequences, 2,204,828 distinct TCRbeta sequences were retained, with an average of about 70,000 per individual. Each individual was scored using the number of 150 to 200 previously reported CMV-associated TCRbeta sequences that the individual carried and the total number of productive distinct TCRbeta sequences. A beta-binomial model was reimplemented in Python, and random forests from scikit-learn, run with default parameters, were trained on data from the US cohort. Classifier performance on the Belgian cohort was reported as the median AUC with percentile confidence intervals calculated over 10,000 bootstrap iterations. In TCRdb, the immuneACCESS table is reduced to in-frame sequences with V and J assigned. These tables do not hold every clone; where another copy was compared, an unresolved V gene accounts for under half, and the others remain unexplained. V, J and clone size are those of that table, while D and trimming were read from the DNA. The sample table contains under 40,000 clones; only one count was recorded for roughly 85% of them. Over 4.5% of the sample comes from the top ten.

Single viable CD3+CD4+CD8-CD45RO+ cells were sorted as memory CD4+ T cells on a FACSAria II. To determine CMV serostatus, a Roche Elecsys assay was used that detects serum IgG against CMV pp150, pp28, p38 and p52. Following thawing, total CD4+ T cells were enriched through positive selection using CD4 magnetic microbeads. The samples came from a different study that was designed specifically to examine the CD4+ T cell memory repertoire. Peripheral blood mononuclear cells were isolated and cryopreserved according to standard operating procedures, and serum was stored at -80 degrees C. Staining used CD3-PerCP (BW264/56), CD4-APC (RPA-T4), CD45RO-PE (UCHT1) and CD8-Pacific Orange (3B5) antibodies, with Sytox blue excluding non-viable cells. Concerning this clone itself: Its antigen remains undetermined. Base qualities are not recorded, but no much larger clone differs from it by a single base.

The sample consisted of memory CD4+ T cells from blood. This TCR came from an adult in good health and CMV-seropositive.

The CDR3 is CASSLYSDGFQYF. The DNA reads as follows: TGTGCCAGCAGCTTATACTCTGACGGGTTCCAGTACTTC. Rearrangement joined TRBV7-3 to TRBJ2-5, with the D gene uncertain. Via the germline V gene, CDR1 is SGHTA and CDR2 FQGTGA. Its CDR3 holds 13 amino acids, cysteine through phenylalanine. Only the CDR3 DNA is retained, 39 bases long and in frame from the first base. Cut back by 2 bases and 10 bases, the V and J ends lie 14 bases apart.